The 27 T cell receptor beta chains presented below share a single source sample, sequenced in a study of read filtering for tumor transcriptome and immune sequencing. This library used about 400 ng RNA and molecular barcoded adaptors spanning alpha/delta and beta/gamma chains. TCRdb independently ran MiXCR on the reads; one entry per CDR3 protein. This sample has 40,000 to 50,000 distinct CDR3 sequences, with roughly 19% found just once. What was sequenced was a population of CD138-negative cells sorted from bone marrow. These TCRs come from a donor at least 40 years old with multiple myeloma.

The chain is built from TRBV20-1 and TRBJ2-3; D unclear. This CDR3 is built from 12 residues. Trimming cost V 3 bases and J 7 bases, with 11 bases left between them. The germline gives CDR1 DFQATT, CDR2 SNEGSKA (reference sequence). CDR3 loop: CSAREFAYTQYF. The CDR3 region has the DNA TGCAGTGCTAGGGAGTTTGCATATACGCAGTATTTT.

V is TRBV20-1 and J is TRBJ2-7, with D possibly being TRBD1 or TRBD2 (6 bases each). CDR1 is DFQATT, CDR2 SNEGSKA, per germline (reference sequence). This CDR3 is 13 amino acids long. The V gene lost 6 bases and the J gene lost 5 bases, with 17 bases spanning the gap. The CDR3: CSAQESGAHEQYF. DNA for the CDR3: TGCAGTGCGCAGGAGTCGGGGGCCCACGAGCAGTACTTC.

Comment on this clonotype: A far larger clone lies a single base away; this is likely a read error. The CDR3 here is CAGSQGGTGANVLTF. The CDR3, as DNA: TGTGCCGGCAGCCAAGGGGGGACTGGGGCCAACGTCCTGACTTTC. The rearrangement uses TRBV6-5 and TRBJ2-6; possibly TRBD1 or TRBD2 for D (6 bases each). CDR1 and CDR2 from the germline V gene are MNHEY and SVGAGI. The CDR3 is 15 amino acids.

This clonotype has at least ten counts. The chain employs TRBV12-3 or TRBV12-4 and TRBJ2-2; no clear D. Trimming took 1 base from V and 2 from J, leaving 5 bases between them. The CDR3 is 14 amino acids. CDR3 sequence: CASSLVSNTGELFF. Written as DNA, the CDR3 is TGTGCCAGCAGTTTAGTTAGCAACACCGGGGAGCTGTTTTTT.

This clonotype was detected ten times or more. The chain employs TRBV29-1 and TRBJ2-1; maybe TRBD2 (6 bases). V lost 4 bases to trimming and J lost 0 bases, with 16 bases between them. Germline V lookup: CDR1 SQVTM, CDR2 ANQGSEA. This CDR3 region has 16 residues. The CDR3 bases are TGCAGCGTTGGACGGGGACTGATGAGCTCCTACAATGAGCAGTTCTTC. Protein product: CSVGRGLMSSYNEQFF.

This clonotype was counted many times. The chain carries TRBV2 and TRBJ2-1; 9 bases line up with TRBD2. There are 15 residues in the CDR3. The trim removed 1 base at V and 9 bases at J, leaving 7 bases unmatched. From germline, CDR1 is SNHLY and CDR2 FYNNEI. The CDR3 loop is CASSEEGSGRSEQFF. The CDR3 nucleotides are TGTGCCAGCAGTGAAGAAGGTAGCGGGAGAAGTGAGCAGTTCTTC.

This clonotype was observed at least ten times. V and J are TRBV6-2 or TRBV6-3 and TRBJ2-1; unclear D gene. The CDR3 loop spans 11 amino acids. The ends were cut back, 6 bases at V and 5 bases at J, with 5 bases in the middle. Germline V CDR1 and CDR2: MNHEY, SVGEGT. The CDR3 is CASSTHNEQFF. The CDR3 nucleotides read TGTGCCAGCAGCACACACAATGAGCAGTTCTTC.

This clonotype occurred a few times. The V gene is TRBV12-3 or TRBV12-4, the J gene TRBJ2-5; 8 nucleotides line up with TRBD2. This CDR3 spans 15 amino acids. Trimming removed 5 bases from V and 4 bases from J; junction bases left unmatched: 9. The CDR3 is CASSNRAAGGETQYF. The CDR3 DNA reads TGTGCCAGCAGTAACCGAGCGGCGGGAGGAGAGACCCAGTACTTC.

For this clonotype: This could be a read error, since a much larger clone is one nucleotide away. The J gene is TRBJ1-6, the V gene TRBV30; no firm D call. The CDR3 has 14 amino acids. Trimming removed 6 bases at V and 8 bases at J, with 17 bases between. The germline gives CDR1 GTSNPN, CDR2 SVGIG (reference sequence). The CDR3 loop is CACRSVRQYSPLHF. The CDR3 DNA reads TGTGCCTGTCGGAGTGTGCGGCAGTATTCACCCCTCCACTTT.

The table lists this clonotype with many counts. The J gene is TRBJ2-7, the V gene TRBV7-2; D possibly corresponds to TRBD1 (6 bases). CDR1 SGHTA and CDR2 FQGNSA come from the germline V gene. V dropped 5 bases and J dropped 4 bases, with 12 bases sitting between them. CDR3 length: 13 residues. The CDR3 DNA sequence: TGTGCCAGCAGCCTAAACAGGGTATACGAGCAGTACTTC. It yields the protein CASSLNRVYEQYF.

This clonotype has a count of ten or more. The CDR3 region has the DNA TGTGCCAGCGAGCCGGACAGGGGGGCGGGGGAGCAGTTCTTC. Translated: CASEPDRGAGEQFF. J is TRBJ2-1 and V is TRBV7-9; 10 bases are shared with TRBD1. Trimming took 8 bases from V and 10 from J; bases not matched to a gene: 11. The CDR3 is 14 amino acids. Per germline, CDR1 SEHNR and CDR2 FQNEAQ (reference sequence). The complete variable domain, with remaining parts taken from reference TRBV7-9 and TRBJ2-1, reads DTGVSQNPRHKITKRGQNVTFRCDPISEHNRLYWYRQTLGQGPEFLTYFQNEAQLEKSRLLSDRFSAERPKGSFSTLEIQRTEQGDSAMYLCASEPDRGAGEQFFGPGTRLTVL.

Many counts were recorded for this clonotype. The CDR3 reads CASSVAAGGSTGELFF. The CDR3 coding sequence is TGTGCCAGCAGCGTAGCAGCGGGAGGGAGCACCGGGGAGCTGTTTTTT. V and J are TRBV9 and TRBJ2-2; 10 bases are shared with TRBD2. The CDR3 totals 16 residues. The germline gives CDR1 SGDLS, CDR2 YYNGEE. After removal of 0 bases from V and 4 bases from J, the junction contained 3 bases not matched to a gene.

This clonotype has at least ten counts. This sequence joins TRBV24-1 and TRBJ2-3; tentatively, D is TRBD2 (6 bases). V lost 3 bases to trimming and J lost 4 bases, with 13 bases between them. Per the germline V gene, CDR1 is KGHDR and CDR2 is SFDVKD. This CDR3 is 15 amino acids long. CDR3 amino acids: CATSDQGDFSDTQYF. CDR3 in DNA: TGTGCCACCAGTGATCAAGGGGACTTCTCAGATACGCAGTATTTT.

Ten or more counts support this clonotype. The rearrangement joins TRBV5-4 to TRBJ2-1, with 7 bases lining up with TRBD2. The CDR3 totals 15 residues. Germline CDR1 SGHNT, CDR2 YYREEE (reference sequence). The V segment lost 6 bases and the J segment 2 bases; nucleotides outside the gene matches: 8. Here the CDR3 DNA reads TGTGCCAGCACCCAGCGGGGATACCCCTACAATGAGCAGTTCTTC. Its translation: CASTQRGYPYNEQFF.

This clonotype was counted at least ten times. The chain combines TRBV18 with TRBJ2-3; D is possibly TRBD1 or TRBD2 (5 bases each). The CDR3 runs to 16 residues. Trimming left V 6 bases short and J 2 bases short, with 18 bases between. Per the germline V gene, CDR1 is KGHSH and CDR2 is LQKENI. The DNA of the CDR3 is TGTGCCAGCTCCCATTACCAGGGACCCAACACAGATACGCAGTATTTT. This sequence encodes CASSHYQGPNTDTQYF.

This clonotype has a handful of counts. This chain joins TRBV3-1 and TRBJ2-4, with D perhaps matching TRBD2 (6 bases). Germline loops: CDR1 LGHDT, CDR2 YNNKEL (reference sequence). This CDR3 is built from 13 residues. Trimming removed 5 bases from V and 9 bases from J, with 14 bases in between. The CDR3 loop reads CASSSGLYLIQYF. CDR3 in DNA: TGTGCCAGCAGCTCCGGACTATACCTCATTCAGTACTTC.

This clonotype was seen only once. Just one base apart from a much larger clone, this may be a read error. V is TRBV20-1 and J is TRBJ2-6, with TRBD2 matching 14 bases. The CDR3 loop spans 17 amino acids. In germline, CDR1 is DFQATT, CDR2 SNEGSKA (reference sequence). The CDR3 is CSAAGLAGGSGAHVLTF. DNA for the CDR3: TGCAGTGCCGCCGGACTAGCGGGGGGATCTGGGGCCCACGTCCTGACTTTC.

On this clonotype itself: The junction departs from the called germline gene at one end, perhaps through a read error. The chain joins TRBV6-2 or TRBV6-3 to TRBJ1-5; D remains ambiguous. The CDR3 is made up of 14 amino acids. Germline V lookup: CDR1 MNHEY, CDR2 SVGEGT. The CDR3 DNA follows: TGTGCCAGCAGCCACCCGTATAGCGATCAGCCCCAGCATTTT. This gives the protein CASSHPYSDQPQHF.

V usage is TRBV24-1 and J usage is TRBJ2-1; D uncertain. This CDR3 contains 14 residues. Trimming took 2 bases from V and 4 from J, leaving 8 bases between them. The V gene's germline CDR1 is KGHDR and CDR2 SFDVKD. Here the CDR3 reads CATSDSAKYNEQFF. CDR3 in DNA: TGTGCCACCAGTGATTCAGCCAAATACAATGAGCAGTTCTTC.

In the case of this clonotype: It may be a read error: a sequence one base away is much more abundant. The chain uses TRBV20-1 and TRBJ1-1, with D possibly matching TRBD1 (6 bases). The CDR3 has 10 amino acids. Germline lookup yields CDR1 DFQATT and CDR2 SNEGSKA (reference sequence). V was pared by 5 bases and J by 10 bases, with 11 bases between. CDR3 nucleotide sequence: TGCAGTGCTTCGCGGGGGCGAGCTTTCTTT. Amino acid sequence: CSASRGRAFF.

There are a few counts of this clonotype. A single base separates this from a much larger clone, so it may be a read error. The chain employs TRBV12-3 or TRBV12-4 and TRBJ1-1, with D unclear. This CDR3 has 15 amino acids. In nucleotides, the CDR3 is TGTGTCAGCAGTTTAGGCCTCTCCGTCCAGGATGAAGCTTTCTTT. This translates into CVSSLGLSVQDEAFF.

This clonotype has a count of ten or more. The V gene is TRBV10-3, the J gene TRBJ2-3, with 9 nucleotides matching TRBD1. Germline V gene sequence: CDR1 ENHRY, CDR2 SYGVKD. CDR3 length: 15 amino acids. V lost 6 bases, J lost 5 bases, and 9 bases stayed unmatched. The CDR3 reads CAIRPGQGYGDTQYF. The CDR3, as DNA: TGTGCCATCAGACCGGGACAGGGATACGGAGATACGCAGTATTTT.

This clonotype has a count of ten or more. The CDR3 spells CASSQDMDGGDTEAFF. Written as DNA, the CDR3 is TGTGCCAGCAGCCAAGATATGGACGGAGGGGACACTGAAGCTTTCTTT. This chain joins TRBV14 and TRBJ1-1; D is perhaps TRBD1 (5 bases). The CDR3 covers 16 residues. Per germline, CDR1 SGHDN and CDR2 FVKESK. The germline V and J ends were trimmed by 0 bases and 3 bases, with 14 bases remaining between them.

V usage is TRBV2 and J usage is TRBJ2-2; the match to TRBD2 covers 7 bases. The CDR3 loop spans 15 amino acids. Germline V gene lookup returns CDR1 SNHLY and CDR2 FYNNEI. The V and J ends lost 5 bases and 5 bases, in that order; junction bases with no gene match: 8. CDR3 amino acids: CASSPLGLVTGELFF. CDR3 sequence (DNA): TGTGCCAGCAGTCCTCTCGGACTAGTTACCGGGGAGCTGTTTTTT.

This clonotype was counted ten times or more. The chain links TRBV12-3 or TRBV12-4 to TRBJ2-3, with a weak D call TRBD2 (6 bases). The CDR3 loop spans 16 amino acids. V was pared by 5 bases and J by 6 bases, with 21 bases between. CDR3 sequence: CASSPNPLESGDTQYF. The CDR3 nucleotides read TGTGCCAGCAGTCCTAATCCACTCGAGAGCGGGGATACGCAGTATTTT.

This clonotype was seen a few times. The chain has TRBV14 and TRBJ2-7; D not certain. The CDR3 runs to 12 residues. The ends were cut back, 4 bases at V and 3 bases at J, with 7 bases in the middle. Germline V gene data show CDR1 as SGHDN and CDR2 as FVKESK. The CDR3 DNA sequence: TGTGCCAGCAGCCCTGGCGGCTACGAGCAGTACTTC. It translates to CASSPGGYEQYF.

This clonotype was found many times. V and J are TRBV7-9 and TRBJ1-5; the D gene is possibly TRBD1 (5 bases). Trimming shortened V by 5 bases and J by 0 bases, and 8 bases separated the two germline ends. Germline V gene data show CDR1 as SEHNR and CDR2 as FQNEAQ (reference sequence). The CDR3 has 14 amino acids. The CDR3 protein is CASSKDNSNQPQHF. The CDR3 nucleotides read TGTGCCAGCAGCAAGGACAATAGCAATCAGCCCCAGCATTTT.